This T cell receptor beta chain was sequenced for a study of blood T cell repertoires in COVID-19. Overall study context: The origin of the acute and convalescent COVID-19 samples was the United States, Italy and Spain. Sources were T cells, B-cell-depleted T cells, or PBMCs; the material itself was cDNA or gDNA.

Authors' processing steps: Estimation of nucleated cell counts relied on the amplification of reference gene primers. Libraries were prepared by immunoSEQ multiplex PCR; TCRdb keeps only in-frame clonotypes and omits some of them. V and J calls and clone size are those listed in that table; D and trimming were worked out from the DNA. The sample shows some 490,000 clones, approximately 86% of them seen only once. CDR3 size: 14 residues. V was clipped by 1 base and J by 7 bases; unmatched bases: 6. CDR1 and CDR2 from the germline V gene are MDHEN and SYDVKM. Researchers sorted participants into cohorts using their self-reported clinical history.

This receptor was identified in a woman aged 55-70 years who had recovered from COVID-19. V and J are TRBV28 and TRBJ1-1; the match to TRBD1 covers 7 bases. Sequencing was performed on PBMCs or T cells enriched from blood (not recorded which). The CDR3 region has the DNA TGTGCCAGCAGTTTATCTCGAGGGGGCAGTGAAGCTTTCTTT. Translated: CASSLSRGGSEAFF.